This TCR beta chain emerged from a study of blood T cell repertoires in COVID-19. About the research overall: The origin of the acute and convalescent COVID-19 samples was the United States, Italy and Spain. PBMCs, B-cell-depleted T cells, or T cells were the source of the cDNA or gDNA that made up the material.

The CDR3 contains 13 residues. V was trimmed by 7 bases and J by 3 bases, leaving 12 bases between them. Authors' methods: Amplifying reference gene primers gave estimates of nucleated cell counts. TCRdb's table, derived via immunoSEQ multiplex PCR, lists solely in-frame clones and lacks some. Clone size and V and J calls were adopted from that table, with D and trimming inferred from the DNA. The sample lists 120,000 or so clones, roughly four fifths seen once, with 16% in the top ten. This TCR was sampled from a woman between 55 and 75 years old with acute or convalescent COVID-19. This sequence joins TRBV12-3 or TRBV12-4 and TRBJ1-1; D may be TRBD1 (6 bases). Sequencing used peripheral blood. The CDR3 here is CASTMGHYTEAFF. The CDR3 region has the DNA TGTGCCAGCACTATGGGACATTACACTGAAGCTTTCTTT.